This T cell receptor (beta chain) was sequenced in a study of blood T cell repertoires in COVID-19. Study in general: Sites in the United States, Italy and Spain provided acute and convalescent COVID-19 samples. PBMCs, B-cell-depleted T cells, or T cells provided the cDNA or gDNA that made up the material.

Trimming left V 2 bases short and J 7 bases short, with 13 bases between. From germline, CDR1 is SGHTS and CDR2 YDEGEE. There are 13 residues in the CDR3. Authors' data handling: Amplifying reference gene primers gave estimates of nucleated cell counts. TCRdb keeps only in-frame clones here, not all; method: immunoSEQ multiplex PCR. V and J calls and clone size are copied from that table; D and trimming were computed from the DNA. This table has roughly 100,000 clones, 90% to 95% appearing once. The TCR was taken from a man between 45 and 60 years old with acute or convalescent COVID-19. This chain connects TRBV5-8 to TRBJ2-7; D remains unclear. The sample comprised peripheral blood. The CDR3 DNA reads as TGTGCCAGCAGCTTACAGTGGAAAAGGGAGCAGTACTTC. It translates to CASSLQWKREQYF. Complete variable domain (other parts from reference TRBV5-8 and TRBJ2-7): EAGVTQSPTHLIKTRGQQATLRCSPISGHTSVYWYQQALGLGLQFLLWYDEGEERNRGNFPPRFSGRQFPNYSSELNVNALELEDSALYLCASSLQWKREQYFGPGTRLTVT.